The 13 T cell receptor beta chains in this list originate from one sample, sequenced in a study of shared clonotypes between healthy human individuals. Measured with immunoSEQ multiplex PCR; TCRdb has only the in-frame clones, and not every one. The sample lists about 560,000 clones, around 76% occurring once. Specimen: PBMCs. The receptors originated from a woman aged 40-49 years in good health. Some clones in this sample may be carry-over from other donors' samples.

The rearrangement links TRBV28 to TRBJ1-4; no reliable D call. Germline CDR1 reads MDHEN; CDR2 reads SYDVKM. This CDR3 has 16 amino acids. Trimming stripped 3 bases from V and 0 bases from J, with 11 bases between. This CDR3 is CASSFTGISTNEKLFF. The CDR3 region has the DNA TGTGCCAGCAGTTTTACTGGAATTTCAACTAATGAAAAACTGTTTTTT.

The chain uses TRBV5-4 and TRBJ2-3; D call uncertain. Germline V CDR1 and CDR2: SGHNT, YYREEE (reference sequence). The CDR3 is 13 amino acids. Between the trimmed V and J ends, which lost 4 bases and 5 bases, there was a span of 11 bases. Written as DNA, the CDR3 is TGTGCCAGCAGCGCACCCAACGTAGATACGCAGTATTTT. Residues: CASSAPNVDTQYF.

The gene calls are TRBV28 and TRBJ2-7; 8 bases align to TRBD2. CDR1 is MDHEN, CDR2 SYDVKM, per germline. The V segment lost 6 bases and the J segment 9 bases; nucleotides outside the gene matches: 16. This CDR3 is built from 15 residues. DNA of the CDR3: TGTGCCAGCAGCCTCCGCCAGAGCGGGAGAGGGGGGCAGTACTTC. It is translated as CASSLRQSGRGGQYF.

The chain recombines TRBV28 with TRBJ2-7; D remains unclear. Between the trimmed V and J ends, which lost 4 bases and 3 bases, there was a span of 7 bases. This CDR3 is built from 12 residues. Germline-derived CDR1 and CDR2 are MDHEN and SYDVKM. CDR3: CASSSNSYEQYF. The CDR3 DNA reads TGTGCCAGCAGTTCAAACAGCTACGAGCAGTACTTC. Together with reference TRBV28 and TRBJ2-7, the CDR3 gives the full variable domain: DVKVTQSSRYLVKRTGEKVFLECVQDMDHENMFWYRQDPGLGLRLIYFSYDVKMKEKGDIPEGYSVSREKKERFSLILESASTNQTSMYLCASSSNSYEQYFGPGTRLTVT.

The gene calls are TRBV28 and TRBJ2-7; no clear D. Trimming pared 7 bases from V and 2 bases from J, leaving 15 bases between. Looked up from germline, CDR1 is MDHEN and CDR2 is SYDVKM. The CDR3 loop spans 14 amino acids. The CDR3 nucleotides are TGTGCCAGCACCTCCGGCAGATCGGCCTACGAGCAGTACTTC. Translating it yields CASTSGRSAYEQYF. Filled out from reference TRBV28 and TRBJ2-7, the complete variable domain reads DVKVTQSSRYLVKRTGEKVFLECVQDMDHENMFWYRQDPGLGLRLIYFSYDVKMKEKGDIPEGYSVSREKKERFSLILESASTNQTSMYLCASTSGRSAYEQYFGPGTRLTVT.

The chain has TRBV5-1 and TRBJ1-1; no reliable D call. V dropped 1 base and J dropped 1 base, with 8 bases sitting between them. Germline CDR1 and CDR2: SGHRS and YFSETQ. The CDR3 runs 14 residues. The CDR3 reads CASSLNSGNTEAFF. The CDR3 bases are TGCGCCAGCAGCTTGAATTCCGGGAACACTGAAGCTTTCTTT.

The rearrangement uses TRBV28 and TRBJ2-7; the D is unclear. The CDR3 consists of 15 residues. The V gene lost 1 base and the J gene lost 3 bases, with 13 bases spanning the gap. Per the germline V gene, CDR1 is MDHEN and CDR2 is SYDVKM. This chain's CDR3 is CASSLYSQINYEQYF. CDR3 DNA sequence: TGTGCCAGCAGTTTATATTCACAGATAAACTACGAGCAGTACTTC.

This chain links TRBV7-9 with TRBJ2-1; D ambiguous. Trimming pared 5 bases from V and 9 bases from J, leaving 11 bases between. This CDR3 is 12 amino acids long. The germline CDR1 and CDR2 sequences are SEHNR and FQNEAQ (reference sequence). For the CDR3, the DNA is TGTGCCAGCAGCGCCACCTGGGGTGAGCAGTTCTTC. Its translation is CASSATWGEQFF.

In its sample, this clone was seen a few times. The genes are TRBV7-9 and TRBJ2-5, with D tentatively TRBD1 (6 bases). Trimming removed 1 base at V and 5 bases at J, with 14 bases between. Germline V gene data show CDR1 as SEHNR and CDR2 as FQNEAQ (reference sequence). The CDR3 contains 15 residues. The CDR3 DNA follows: TGTGCCAGCAGCTTAGGGGACATTGGCCAGGAGACCCAGTACTTC. As protein: CASSLGDIGQETQYF.

The chain is built from TRBV7-9 and TRBJ2-1, with 10 bases that match TRBD2. The ends lost 6 bases at V and 3 bases at J; junction bases unmatched: 8. This CDR3 is built from 16 residues. CDR1 and CDR2 from the germline V gene are SEHNR and FQNEAQ (reference sequence). This CDR3 is CASRSSGRSRYNEQFF. As DNA, the CDR3 is TGTGCCAGCAGGAGTAGCGGGAGGTCTCGCTACAATGAGCAGTTCTTC.

This clone was detected a few times. V usage is TRBV2 and J usage is TRBJ1-1, with D tentatively TRBD1 (5 bases). V was trimmed by 3 bases and J by 1 base, leaving 9 bases between them. CDR1 SNHLY and CDR2 FYNNEI come from the germline V gene. This CDR3 has 14 amino acids. As DNA, the CDR3 is TGTGCCAGCAGTGAGATCAGGGAGAACACTGAAGCTTTCTTT. This gives the protein CASSEIRENTEAFF. The full variable domain, its missing parts supplied by reference TRBV2 and TRBJ1-1, is EPEVTQTPSHQVTQMGQEVILRCVPISNHLYFYWYRQILGQKVEFLVSFYNNEISEKSEIFDDQFSVERPDGSNFTLKIRSTKLEDSAMYFCASSEIRENTEAFFGQGTRLTVV.

The V gene is TRBV7-2, the J gene TRBJ2-1; the match to TRBD2 covers 14 bases. The CDR3 has 14 residues. Unmatched junction bases numbered 2, after V lost 5 bases and J lost 8 bases. Germline CDR1 is SGHTA and CDR2 is FQGNSA. CDR3 amino acids: CASSQTSGRDEQFF. The CDR3 DNA follows: TGTGCCAGCAGCCAGACTAGCGGGAGGGATGAGCAGTTCTTC.

V is TRBV27 and J is TRBJ1-1; D is unresolved. The germline gives CDR1 MNHEY, CDR2 SMNVEV (reference sequence). Trimming cost V 2 bases and J 8 bases, with 12 bases left between them. The CDR3 is 13 amino acids. The CDR3: CASSLTPPSEAFF. The CDR3 DNA is TGTGCCAGCAGTTTAACCCCGCCTTCCGAAGCTTTCTTT.